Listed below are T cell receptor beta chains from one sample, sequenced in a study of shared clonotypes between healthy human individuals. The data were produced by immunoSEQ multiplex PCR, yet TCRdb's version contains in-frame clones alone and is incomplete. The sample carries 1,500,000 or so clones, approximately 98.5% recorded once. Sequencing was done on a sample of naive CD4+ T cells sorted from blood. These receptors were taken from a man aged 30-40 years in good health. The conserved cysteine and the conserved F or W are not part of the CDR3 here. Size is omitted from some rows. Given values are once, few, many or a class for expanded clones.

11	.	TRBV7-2	ASRLVGGYGYT
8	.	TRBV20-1	RTNRGRSP
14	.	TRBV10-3	AISEPSGINTGELF
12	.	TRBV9	ASSVGAQGNTIY
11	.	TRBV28	ASGTPYLGEQY
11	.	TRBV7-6	ASSSWRASEQY
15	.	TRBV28	ASSLSQTGHVGEKLF
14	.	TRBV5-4	ASSPGQGLAVYEQF
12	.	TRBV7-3	ASSHDRDYNEQF
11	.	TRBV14	ASSHINSYEQY
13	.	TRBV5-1	ASSLAGPGANVLT
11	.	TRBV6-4	ASALRAGEKLF
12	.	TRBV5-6	ASSRTRSSNTIY
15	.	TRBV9	ASSVVPGLAKTGELF
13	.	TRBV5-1	ASRRDLSESWGYT
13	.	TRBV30	ACPAASGGTYEQY
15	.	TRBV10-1	ASSELRSGSVLNEQY
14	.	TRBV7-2	ASSSGSGGAKNIQY
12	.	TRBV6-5	ASSPTAGIYEQY
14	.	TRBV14	ASSSQGLYSGNTIY
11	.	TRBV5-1	ASSLIPGYEQY
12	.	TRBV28	ASSVSGSYNEQF
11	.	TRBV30	AWSLGREGEQY
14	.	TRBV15	ATSRAGAFDHYEQY
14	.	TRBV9	ASSIRLAVNTGELF
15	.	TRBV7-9	ASSPGWGRAKQETQY
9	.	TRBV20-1	SARDPNEQY
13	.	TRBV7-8	ASSLGAGYSYEQY
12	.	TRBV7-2	ASSFSQRVTEAF
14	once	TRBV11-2	ASSLSPPSHQETQY
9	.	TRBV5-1	ASSGGETQY
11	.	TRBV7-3	ASSSIKNTEAF
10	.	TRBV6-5	ASSYVGSDQY
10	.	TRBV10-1	ASSDSTDTQY
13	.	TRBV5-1	ASSWRGTSTYEQY
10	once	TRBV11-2	ASSFKPHEQY
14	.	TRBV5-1	ASSSGLAGSTDTQY
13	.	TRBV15	ATSRLTDFSYEQY
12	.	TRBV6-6	ASSPRDLAYEQY
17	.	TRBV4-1	ASSQEWASGRVRSYEQY
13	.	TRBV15	ATSRSGTVHNEQF
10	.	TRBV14	ASSMGAHEQY
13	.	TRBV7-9	ASSLVGGFYNEQF
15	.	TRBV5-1	ASSQRGPTRMQETQY
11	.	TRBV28	ASRGTGRSEQY
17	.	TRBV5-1	ASRGPLAGGLGRAYEQY
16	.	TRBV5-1	ASSLVTGVRTQSYEQY
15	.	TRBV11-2	ASSLARDREPRYEQY
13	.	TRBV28	ASSYPSGGLTEAF
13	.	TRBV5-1	ASSLGGSSYNEQF
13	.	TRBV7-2	ASSLAATETYEQY
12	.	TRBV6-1	ASSKDREYYGYT
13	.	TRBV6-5	ASSPNRVNTGELF
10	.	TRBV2	ASSASADTIY
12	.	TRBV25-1	ASSAGTALSEQY
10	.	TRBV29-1	SGGAGTYEQY
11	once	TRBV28	ASSLLGNQPQH